The rows below give T cell receptor beta chains drawn from one sample of a study of T cell repertoires in cytomegalovirus infection. TCRdb processed the reads anew with MiXCR; each CDR3 protein has one entry. The data contain roughly 230,000 distinct CDR3 sequences, 12% of them seen just once; the ten biggest clones take up 1.5% to 2%. Sequenced sample: PBMCs. The receptors stem from a human donor in good health (CMV status not recorded). Some clones in this sample may be carry-over from other donors' samples. Each CDR3 is given with its conserved first and last residue. The D gene is left open where the match is weak. Size values are once, few and many counts, or a class for expanded clones, and some rows have none.

v_call	d_call	clone_size	j_call	cdr3_aa	cdr3_nt
TRBV6-6	TRBD1	once	TRBJ1-1	CASRDRDRGQTEAFF	TGTGCCAGCAGGGACCGGGACAGGGGGCAAACTGAAGCTTTCTTT
TRBV6-2/TRBV6-3	-	-	TRBJ2-1	CTSSFLPPLGQMEFF	TGTACCAGCAGTTTCCTTCCTCCTTTAGGCCAAATGGAGTTCTTC
TRBV7-2	TRBD1	many	TRBJ2-3	CASSSRTGGPDTQYF	TGTGCCAGCAGCTCCCGGACAGGGGGCCCAGATACGCAGTATTTT
TRBV7-2	-	many	TRBJ2-6	CASSRRDPGVNVLTF	TGTGCCAGCAGCCGAAGGGACCCGGGTGTCAACGTCCTGACTTTC
TRBV7-3	-	few	TRBJ2-1	CASSLEGHSYNEQFF	TGTGCCAGCAGCCTCGAAGGGCACTCCTACAATGAGCAGTTCTTC
TRBV28	-	-	TRBJ2-2	CASGGAGVTGELFF	TGTGCCAGCGGGGGAGCAGGGGTGACCGGGGAGCTGTTTTTT
TRBV7-2	-	many	TRBJ2-4	CASSPKDIAKNIQYF	TGTGCCAGCAGCCCAAAAGACATTGCCAAAAACATTCAGTACTTC
TRBV20-1	-	few	TRBJ2-1	CSARRTAYNEQFF	TGCAGTGCTAGGAGGACGGCATACAATGAGCAGTTCTTC
TRBV10-3	TRBD1	-	TRBJ1-2	CAISESRDRGGYTF	TGTGCCATCAGTGAGTCCCGGGACAGAGGAGGCTACACCTTC
TRBV20-1	-	-	TRBJ2-3	CSARLDTLADTQYF	TGCAGTGCTAGACTCGACACTTTGGCGGATACGCAGTATTTT
TRBV4-3	-	few	TRBJ2-6	CASSQSRGRVTAGANVLTF	TGCGCCAGCAGCCAATCCAGGGGCAGGGTAACTGCTGGGGCCAACGTCCTGACTTTC
TRBV20-1	TRBD2	many	TRBJ2-3	CSASLGLAGSTDTQYF	TGCAGTGCTAGTCTCGGACTAGCGGGATCCACAGATACGCAGTATTTT
TRBV7-9	-	many	TRBJ1-1	CASSLTAGNTEAFF	TGTGCCAGCAGCTTAACCGCGGGGAACACTGAAGCTTTCTTT
TRBV6-2/TRBV6-3	TRBD2	many	TRBJ2-7	CASRAGTSGSYSYEQYF	TGTGCCAGCAGAGCCGGGACTAGCGGGAGTTACTCCTACGAGCAGTACTTC
TRBV12-3/TRBV12-4	-	few	TRBJ2-1	CASTPRGANEQFF	TGTGCCAGCACCCCTCGGGGGGCAAATGAGCAGTTCTTC
TRBV7-9	-	many	TRBJ2-1	CASSRPPLSETPPEQFF	TGTGCCAGCAGCCGACCCCCCCTCAGCGAGACCCCCCCTGAGCAGTTCTTC
TRBV19	-	many	TRBJ2-6	CASSIVLVDPGANVLTF	TGTGCCAGTAGTATAGTACTCGTTGATCCTGGGGCCAACGTCCTGACTTTC
TRBV7-2	TRBD2	many	TRBJ2-1	CASSIRTSGGYNEQFF	TGTGCCAGCAGCATAAGGACTAGCGGGGGGTACAATGAGCAGTTCTTC
TRBV19	TRBD2	few	TRBJ2-1	CASSHPGGSGRAEHEQFF	TGTGCCAGTAGTCACCCGGGAGGTAGCGGGAGGGCCGAACATGAGCAGTTCTTC
TRBV6-1	-	many	TRBJ2-7	CASGYEQYF	TGTGCCAGCGGATACGAGCAGTACTTC
TRBV7-2	-	-	TRBJ2-3	CASSLDGGSDTQYF	TGTGCCAGCAGCTTAGACGGGGGTTCAGATACGCAGTATTTT
TRBV4-3	TRBD1	many	TRBJ2-7	CASSQDRIPGYEQYF	TGCGCCAGCAGCCAGGACAGGATACCAGGGTACGAGCAGTACTTC
TRBV19	-	many	TRBJ1-1	CASSIMGGNTEAFF	TGTGCCAGTAGTATCATGGGAGGGAACACTGAAGCTTTCTTT
TRBV29-1	-	few	TRBJ2-7	CSVEDLEDEQYF	TGCAGCGTTGAAGATCTGGAGGACGAGCAGTACTTC
TRBV19	-	-	TRBJ1-1	CASSTSLGRAAEAFF	TGTGCCAGTAGTACCTCGCTGGGCCGGGCGGCTGAAGCTTTCTTT
TRBV25-1	TRBD1	few	TRBJ1-5	CASRDRGDQPQHF	TGTGCCAGCAGGGACAGGGGGGATCAGCCCCAGCATTTT
TRBV7-2	-	many	TRBJ2-7	CASSLERSPSEQYF	TGTGCCAGCAGCTTAGAGCGTTCCCCCTCGGAGCAGTACTTC
TRBV28	TRBD2	many	TRBJ2-7	CASRREIYEQYF	TGTGCCAGCAGGCGGGAGATCTACGAGCAGTACTTC
TRBV6-2/TRBV6-3	-	many	TRBJ2-5	CASSTGLQETQYF	TGTGCCAGCAGTACGGGACTGCAAGAGACCCAGTACTTC
TRBV5-1	TRBD2	-	TRBJ2-7	CASSLKGPGGEQYF	TGCGCCAGCAGCTTGAAGGGGCCGGGAGGCGAGCAGTACTTC
TRBV6-6	-	-	TRBJ2-3	CASSRGAPDTQYF	TGTGCCAGCAGTCGGGGGGCCCCGGATACGCAGTATTTT